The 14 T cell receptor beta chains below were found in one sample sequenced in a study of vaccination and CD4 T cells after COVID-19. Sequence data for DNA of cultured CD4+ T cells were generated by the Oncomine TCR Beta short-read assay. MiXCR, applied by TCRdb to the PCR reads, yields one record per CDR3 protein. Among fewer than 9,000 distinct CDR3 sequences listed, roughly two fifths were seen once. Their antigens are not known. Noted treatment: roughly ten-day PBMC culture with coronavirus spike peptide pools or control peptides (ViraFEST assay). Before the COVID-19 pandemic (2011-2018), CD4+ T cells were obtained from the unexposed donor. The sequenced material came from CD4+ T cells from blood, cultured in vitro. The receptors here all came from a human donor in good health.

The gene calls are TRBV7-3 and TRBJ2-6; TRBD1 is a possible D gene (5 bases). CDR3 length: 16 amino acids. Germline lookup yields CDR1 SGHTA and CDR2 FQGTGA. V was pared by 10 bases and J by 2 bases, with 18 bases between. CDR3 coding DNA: TGTGCCACCCATGCAGGGAAAGAGGCTGGGGCCAACGTCCTGACTTTC. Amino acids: CATHAGKEAGANVLTF.

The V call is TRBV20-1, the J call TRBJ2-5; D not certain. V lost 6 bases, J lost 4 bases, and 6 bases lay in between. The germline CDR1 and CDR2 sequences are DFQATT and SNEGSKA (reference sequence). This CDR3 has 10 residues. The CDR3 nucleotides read TGCAGTGCAGACCTAGAGACCCAGTACTTC. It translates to CSADLETQYF.

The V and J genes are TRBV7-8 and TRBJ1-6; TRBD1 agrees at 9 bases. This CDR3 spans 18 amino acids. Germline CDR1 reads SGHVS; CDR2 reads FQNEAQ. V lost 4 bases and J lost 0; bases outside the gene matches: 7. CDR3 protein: CASSSTGTGSSYNSPLHF. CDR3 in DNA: TGTGCCAGCAGCTCGACCGGGACAGGGAGCTCCTATAATTCACCCCTCCACTTT. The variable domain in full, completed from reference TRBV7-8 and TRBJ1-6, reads GAGVSQSPRYKVAKRGQDVALRCDPISGHVSLFWYQQALGQGPEFLTYFQNEAQLDKSGLPSDRFFAERPEGSVSTLKIQRTQQEDSAVYLCASSSTGTGSSYNSPLHFGNGTRLTVT.

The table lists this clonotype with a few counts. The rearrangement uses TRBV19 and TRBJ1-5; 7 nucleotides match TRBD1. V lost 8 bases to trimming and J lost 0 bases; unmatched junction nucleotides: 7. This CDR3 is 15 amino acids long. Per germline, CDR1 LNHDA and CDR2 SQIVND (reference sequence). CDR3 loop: CASQDREYSNQPQHF. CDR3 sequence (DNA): TGTGCCAGTCAAGACAGGGAATATAGCAATCAGCCCCAGCATTTT. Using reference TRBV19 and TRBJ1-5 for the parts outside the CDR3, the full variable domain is DGGITQSPKYLFRKEGQNVTLSCEQNLNHDAMYWYRQDPGQGLRLIYYSQIVNDFQKGDIAEGYSVSREKKESFPLTVTSAQKNPTAFYLCASQDREYSNQPQHFGDGTRLSIL.

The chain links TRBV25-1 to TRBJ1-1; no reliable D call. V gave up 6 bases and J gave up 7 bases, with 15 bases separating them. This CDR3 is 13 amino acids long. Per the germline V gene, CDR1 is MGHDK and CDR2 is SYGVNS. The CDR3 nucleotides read TGTGCCAGCAGGGGCGATCCGCAGTGTGAAGCTTTCTTT. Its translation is CASRGDPQCEAFF. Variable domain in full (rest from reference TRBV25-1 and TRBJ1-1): EADIYQTPRYLVIGTGKKITLECSQTMGHDKMYWYQQDPGMELHLIHYSYGVNSTEKGDLSSESTVSRIRTEHFPLTLESARPSHTSQYLCASRGDPQCEAFFGQGTRLTVV.

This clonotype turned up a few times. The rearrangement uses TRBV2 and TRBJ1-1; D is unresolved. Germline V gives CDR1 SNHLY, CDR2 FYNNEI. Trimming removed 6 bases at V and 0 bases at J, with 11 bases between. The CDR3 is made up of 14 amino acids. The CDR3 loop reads CASRSGRMNTEAFF. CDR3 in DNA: TGTGCCAGCAGGTCTGGACGGATGAACACTGAAGCTTTCTTT.

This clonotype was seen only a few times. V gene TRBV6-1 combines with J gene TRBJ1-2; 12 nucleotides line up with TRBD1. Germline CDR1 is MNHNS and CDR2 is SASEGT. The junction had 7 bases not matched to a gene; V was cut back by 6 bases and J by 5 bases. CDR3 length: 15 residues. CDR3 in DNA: TGTGCCAGCAGCCCGGGGACAGGGGGCCGGTATGGCTACACCTTC. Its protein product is CASSPGTGGRYGYTF.

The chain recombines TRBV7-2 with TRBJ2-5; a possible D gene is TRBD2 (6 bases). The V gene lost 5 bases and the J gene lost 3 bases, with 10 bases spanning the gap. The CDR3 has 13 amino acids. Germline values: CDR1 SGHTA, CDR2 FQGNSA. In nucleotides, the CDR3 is TGTGCCAGCAGCCGCCCGGGGGAAGAGACCCAGTACTTC. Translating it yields CASSRPGEETQYF.

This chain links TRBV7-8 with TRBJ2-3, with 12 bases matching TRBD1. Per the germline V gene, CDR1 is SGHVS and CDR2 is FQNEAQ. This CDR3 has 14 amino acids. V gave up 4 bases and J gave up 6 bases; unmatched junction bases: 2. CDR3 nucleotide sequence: TGTGCCAGCAGCTGGGACAGGGGGCGCGATACGCAGTATTTT. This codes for CASSWDRGRDTQYF.

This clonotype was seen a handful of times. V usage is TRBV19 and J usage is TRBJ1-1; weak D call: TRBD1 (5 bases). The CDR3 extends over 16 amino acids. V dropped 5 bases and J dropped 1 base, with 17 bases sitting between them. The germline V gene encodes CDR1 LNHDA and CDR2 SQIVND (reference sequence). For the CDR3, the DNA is TGTGCCAGTAGTTCATCCGGAACCGGACAGAACACTGAAGCTTTCTTT. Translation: CASSSSGTGQNTEAFF.

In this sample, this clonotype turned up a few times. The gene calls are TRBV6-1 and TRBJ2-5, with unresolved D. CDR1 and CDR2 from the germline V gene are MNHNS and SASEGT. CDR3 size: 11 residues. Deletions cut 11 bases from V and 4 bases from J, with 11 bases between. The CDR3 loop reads CASANVETQYF. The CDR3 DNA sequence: TGTGCCTCAGCAAATGTAGAGACCCAGTACTTC.

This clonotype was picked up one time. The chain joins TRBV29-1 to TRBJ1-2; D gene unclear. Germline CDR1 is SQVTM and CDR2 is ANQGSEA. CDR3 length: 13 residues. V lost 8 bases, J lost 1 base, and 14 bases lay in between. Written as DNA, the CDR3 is TGCAGCCCCTCACAGCCAAATAACTATGGCTACACCTTC. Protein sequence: CSPSQPNNYGYTF.

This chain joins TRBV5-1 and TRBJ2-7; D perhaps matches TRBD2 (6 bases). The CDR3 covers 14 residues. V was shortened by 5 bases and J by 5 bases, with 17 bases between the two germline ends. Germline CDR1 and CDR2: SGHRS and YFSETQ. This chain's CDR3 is CASSYRLVEDEQYF. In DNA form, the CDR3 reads TGCGCCAGCAGTTATCGACTAGTTGAGGACGAGCAGTACTTC.

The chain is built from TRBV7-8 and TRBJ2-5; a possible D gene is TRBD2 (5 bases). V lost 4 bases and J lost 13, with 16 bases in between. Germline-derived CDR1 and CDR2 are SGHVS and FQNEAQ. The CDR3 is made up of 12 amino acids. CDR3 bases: TGTGCCAGCAGCTCCTTCGGGCTAGGAGGGTACTTC. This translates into CASSSFGLGGYF. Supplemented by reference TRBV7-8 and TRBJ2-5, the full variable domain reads GAGVSQSPRYKVAKRGQDVALRCDPISGHVSLFWYQQALGQGPEFLTYFQNEAQLDKSGLPSDRFFAERPEGSVSTLKIQRTQQEDSAVYLCASSSFGLGGYFGPGTRLLVL.